These 18 T cell receptor beta chains share one sample of origin, sequenced in a study of cytomegalovirus exposure and HLA in healthy donors. With 60 Vbeta and 13 Jbeta primers, the PCR was carried out. Data came from immunoSEQ multiplex PCR; TCRdb stores just in-frame clones and leaves some out. The sample contains over 200,000 clones, under 90% of which appear only once. The sequenced material came from PBMCs. Every receptor here comes from a human donor in good health.

This clone was seen only once. The same CDR3 is also encoded by other DNA sequences in this sample. The chain carries TRBV5-1 and TRBJ1-1; tentatively, D is TRBD1 (6 bases). V gave up 4 bases and J gave up 2 bases, with 12 bases separating them. The CDR3 has 14 residues. Germline CDR1 and CDR2: SGHRS and YFSETQ. In DNA form, the CDR3 reads TGCGCCAGCAGCCAACAGGGAACTAACACTGAAGCTTTCTTT. Translating it yields CASSQQGTNTEAFF.

This chain joins TRBV2 and TRBJ2-6; 9 bases are shared with TRBD1. V was clipped by 4 bases and J by 0 bases; unmatched bases: 4. The CDR3 totals 17 residues. The germline gives CDR1 SNHLY, CDR2 FYNNEI. DNA for the CDR3: TGTGCCAGCAGTGGAGGGACAGGGACCTCTGGGGCCAACGTCCTGACTTTC. Its protein product is CASSGGTGTSGANVLTF.

The rearrangement uses TRBV5-8 and TRBJ1-1; 9 positions match TRBD1. After removal of 6 bases from V and 5 bases from J, the junction contained 5 bases not matched to a gene. Germline lookup yields CDR1 SGHTS and CDR2 YDEGEE. CDR3 length: 13 residues. The DNA for the CDR3 is TGTGCCAGCATCAGGGACAGGGCGACTGAAGCTTTCTTT. As protein: CASIRDRATEAFF.

The V and J genes are TRBV6-6 and TRBJ2-3; 9 bases are a match to TRBD2. This CDR3 region has 13 residues. V shed 2 bases, J shed 10 bases, and the junction held 4 bases outside the gene matches. Germline V lookup: CDR1 MNHNY, CDR2 SVGAGI (reference sequence). The CDR3 is CASSYDSGRPQYF. In nucleotides, the CDR3 is TGTGCCAGCAGTTACGATAGCGGGAGACCGCAGTATTTT.

The chain carries TRBV7-9 and TRBJ2-1; 9 positions agree with TRBD2. CDR1 is SEHNR and CDR2 is FQNEAQ in the germline V gene (reference sequence). Trimming cost V 5 bases and J 7 bases; bases outside gene matches: 12. The CDR3 covers 16 residues. In DNA, the CDR3 is TGTGCCAGCAGCCCGCCGTCTAGCGGGATATCAAATGAGCAGTTCTTC. Its protein product is CASSPPSSGISNEQFF.

The J gene is TRBJ2-1, the V gene TRBV19, with unresolved D. This CDR3 region has 17 residues. The germline CDR1 and CDR2 sequences are LNHDA and SQIVND (reference sequence). Trimming pared 4 bases from V and 0 bases from J, leaving 16 bases between. The DNA of the CDR3 is TGTGCCAGTAGTACACCCCTTGCCGGTAGCTCCTACAATGAGCAGTTCTTC. It is translated as CASSTPLAGSSYNEQFF.

V is TRBV2 and J is TRBJ1-2, with D possibly TRBD1 on 6 matching bases. From germline, CDR1 is SNHLY and CDR2 FYNNEI. The CDR3 totals 14 residues. V was cut by 4 bases and J by 4 bases, with 13 bases left in between. The chain's CDR3 is CASSGFGGFYGYTF. The CDR3 DNA sequence: TGTGCCAGCAGTGGATTTGGGGGCTTCTATGGCTACACCTTC. The variable domain in full, with the rest retrieved from reference TRBV2 and TRBJ1-2, is EPEVTQTPSHQVTQMGQEVILRCVPISNHLYFYWYRQILGQKVEFLVSFYNNEISEKSEIFDDQFSVERPDGSNFTLKIRSTKLEDSAMYFCASSGFGGFYGYTFGSGTRLTVV.

V gene TRBV5-1 combines with J gene TRBJ2-3, with D maybe TRBD2 (5 bases). The CDR3 runs 15 residues. Germline assignment: CDR1 SGHRS and CDR2 YFSETQ. The V end was cut by 3 bases, the J end by 0 bases, with 11 bases between. The CDR3 nucleotides read TGCGCCAGCAGCTATTTTGAGGGAAGCACAGATACGCAGTATTTT. Its translation is CASSYFEGSTDTQYF. Variable domain in full (rest from reference TRBV5-1 and TRBJ2-3): KAGVTQTPRYLIKTRGQQVTLSCSPISGHRSVSWYQQTPGQGLQFLFEYFSETQRNKGNFPGRFSGRQFSNSRSEMNVSTLELGDSALYLCASSYFEGSTDTQYFGPGTRLTVL.

The rearrangement joins TRBV5-1 to TRBJ2-3, with D tentatively TRBD2 (6 bases). Germline CDR1 reads SGHRS; CDR2 reads YFSETQ. This CDR3 region has 16 residues. V was pared by 0 bases and J by 2 bases, with 13 bases between. The CDR3 DNA sequence: TGCGCCAGCAGCTTGGGGGCGGGAAAAGCCACAGATACGCAGTATTTT. Its protein product is CASSLGAGKATDTQYF.

This chain joins TRBV19 and TRBJ2-7, with TRBD1 matching over 7 bases. Germline V gene data show CDR1 as LNHDA and CDR2 as SQIVND (reference sequence). With 6 bases clipped from V and 2 bases from J, the junction kept 4 bases outside the gene matches. The CDR3 spans 13 residues. The CDR3 region is CASRGTGAYEQYF. CDR3 nucleotides: TGTGCCAGTAGAGGAACAGGGGCCTACGAGCAGTACTTC.

This rearrangement joins TRBV29-1 to TRBJ2-7, with 7 bases lining up with TRBD2. The CDR3 sequence is 13 residues long. From germline, CDR1 is SQVTM and CDR2 ANQGSEA. J gave up 2 bases and V 4 bases, and 5 bases lay outside the gene matches. The CDR3 loop is CSVGLAATYEQYF. The CDR3 DNA reads as TGCAGCGTTGGACTAGCAGCTACCTACGAGCAGTACTTC.

The chain recombines TRBV28 with TRBJ2-7; 7 bases fit TRBD1. CDR3 length: 13 residues. The junction had 9 bases not matched to a gene; V was cut back by 8 bases and J by 5 bases. CDR1 and CDR2 from the germline V gene are MDHEN and SYDVKM. This CDR3 is CASCRQGWDEQYF. CDR3 bases: TGTGCCAGCTGCCGACAGGGTTGGGACGAGCAGTACTTC.

The rearrangement links TRBV5-1 to TRBJ2-7, with a possible D match to TRBD1 (6 bases). The CDR3 length is 13 residues. The V gene's germline CDR1 is SGHRS and CDR2 YFSETQ. Trimming removed 4 bases from V and 5 bases from J, with 13 bases in between. The CDR3 nucleotides are TGCGCCAGCAGCCTCACAGGGTTCCACGAGCAGTACTTC. Amino acids: CASSLTGFHEQYF.

This clone was seen once. This chain joins TRBV15 and TRBJ2-5; D perhaps matches TRBD1 (6 bases). The V end was cut by 0 bases, the J end by 5 bases, with 19 bases between. CDR3 size: 17 residues. Germline lookup yields CDR1 LNHNV and CDR2 YYDKDF (reference sequence). The CDR3 DNA is TGTGCCACCAGCAGAGAGGGGGCGGTTGGGCTAGGTGAGACCCAGTACTTC. Translated: CATSREGAVGLGETQYF.

CDR3 in amino acids: CASSHYSGPNTGELFF. CDR3 DNA: TGTGCCAGCAGCCATTATAGCGGCCCGAACACCGGGGAGCTGTTTTTT. The V and J genes are TRBV14 and TRBJ2-2; D possibly corresponds to TRBD2 (6 bases). CDR1 and CDR2 from the germline V gene are SGHDN and FVKESK. CDR3 length: 16 amino acids. The V end was cut by 3 bases, the J end by 0 bases, with 11 bases between. Full variable domain (outside the CDR3, taken from reference TRBV14 and TRBJ2-2): EAGVTQFPSHSVIEKGQTVTLRCDPISGHDNLYWYRRVMGKEIKFLLHFVKESKQDESGMPNNRFLAERTGGTYSTLKVQPAELEDSGVYFCASSHYSGPNTGELFFGEGSRLTVL.

The V and J genes are TRBV7-2 and TRBJ2-7; the match to TRBD1 covers 9 bases. The junction had 13 bases not matched to a gene; V was cut back by 3 bases and J by 4 bases. The CDR3 length is 17 residues. CDR1 is SGHTA and CDR2 is FQGNSA in the germline V gene. As DNA, the CDR3 is TGTGCCAGCAGCTTTGACGGGACAGGGAAATTAAATTACGAGCAGTACTTC. It is translated as CASSFDGTGKLNYEQYF.

CDR3 residues: CAISDRGAGNQPQHF. As DNA, the CDR3 is TGTGCCATCAGTGATAGGGGCGCGGGGAATCAGCCCCAGCATTTT. V usage is TRBV10-3 and J usage is TRBJ1-5; a possible D gene is TRBD1 (5 bases). The V gene's germline CDR1 is ENHRY and CDR2 SYGVKD. V was cut by 3 bases and J by 4 bases, with 13 bases left in between. There are 15 residues in the CDR3.

The chain recombines TRBV5-1 with TRBJ2-4; 7 bases fit TRBD2. This CDR3 comprises 17 residues. The V segment lost 2 bases and the J segment 3 bases; nucleotides outside the gene matches: 11. Germline loops: CDR1 SGHRS, CDR2 YFSETQ. CDR3 protein: CASSFGTTSLGKNIQYF. CDR3 DNA: TGCGCCAGCAGCTTCGGGACTACCAGCTTGGGCAAAAACATTCAGTACTTC.